This T cell receptor beta chain was recorded in a study of cytomegalovirus exposure and HLA in healthy donors. Points from the study as a whole: Confirmation in vitro established that three CMV-associated chains were specific for CMV antigens.

A word on this clone: The antigen is undetermined.

This CDR3 has 15 amino acids. Germline V lookup: CDR1 SGHVS, CDR2 FNYEAQ. V was trimmed by 1 base and J by 5 bases, leaving 14 bases between them. TCRdb's table, derived via immunoSEQ multiplex PCR, lists solely in-frame clones and lacks some. This table has approximately 120,000 clones, around nine tenths appearing once. What was sequenced was PBMCs. The clonotype comes from a woman aged 18-29 years in good health and CMV-seronegative. The chain links TRBV7-6 to TRBJ1-1, with D possibly being TRBD1 (6 bases). CDR3 DNA sequence: TGTGCCAGCAGCTTAGAGGGGGGAGGGGGGACTGAAGCTTTCTTT. This codes for CASSLEGGGGTEAFF.